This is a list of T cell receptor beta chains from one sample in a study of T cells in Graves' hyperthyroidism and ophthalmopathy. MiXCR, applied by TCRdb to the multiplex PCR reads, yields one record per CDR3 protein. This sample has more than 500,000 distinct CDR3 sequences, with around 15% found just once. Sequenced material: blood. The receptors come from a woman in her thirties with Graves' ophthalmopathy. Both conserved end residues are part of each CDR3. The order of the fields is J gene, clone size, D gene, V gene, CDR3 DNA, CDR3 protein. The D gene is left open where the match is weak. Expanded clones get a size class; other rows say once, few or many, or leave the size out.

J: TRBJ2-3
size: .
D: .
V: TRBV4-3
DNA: TGCGCCAGCAGCCAAGGGACGAGATACACAGATACGCAGTATTTT
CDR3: CASSQGTRYTDTQYF

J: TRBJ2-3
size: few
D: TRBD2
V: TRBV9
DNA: TGTGCCAGCAGCGTAGAAGCCCCCGGGACTATGACAGATACGCAGTATTTT
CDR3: CASSVEAPGTMTDTQYF

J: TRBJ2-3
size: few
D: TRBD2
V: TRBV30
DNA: TGTGCCTGGGGACTAGCGGGAGGGGGTTTGGTTTCTAGCACAGATACGCAGTATTTT
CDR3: CAWGLAGGGLVSSTDTQYF

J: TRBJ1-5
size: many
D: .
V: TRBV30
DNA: TGTGCCTACGGAGGAGGGGGCAATCAGCCCCAGCATTTT
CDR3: CAYGGGGNQPQHF

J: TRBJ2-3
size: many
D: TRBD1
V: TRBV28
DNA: TGTGCCAGCAGTGGGGGACAGGGCACAGATACGCAGTATTTT
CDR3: CASSGGQGTDTQYF

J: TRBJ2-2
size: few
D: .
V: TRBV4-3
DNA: TGCGCCAGCAGCCAAGATAGAGACGGGGAGCTGTTTTTT
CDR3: CASSQDRDGELFF

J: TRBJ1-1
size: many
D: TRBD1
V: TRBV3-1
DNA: TGTGCCAGCAGCCACCGGGACAGTATTGACTCTGAAGCTTTCTTT
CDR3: CASSHRDSIDSEAFF

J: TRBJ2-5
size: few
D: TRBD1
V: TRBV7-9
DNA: TGTGCCAGCAGCCCAGGGGGTATCGAGACCCAGTACTTC
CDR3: CASSPGGIETQYF

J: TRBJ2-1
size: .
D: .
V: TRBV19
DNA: TGTGCCAGTAGTACGGGAGCCGCAGTCGATGAGCAGTTCTTC
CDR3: CASSTGAAVDEQFF

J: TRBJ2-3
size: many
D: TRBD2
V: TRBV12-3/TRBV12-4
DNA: TGTGCCAGCAGTTTATGGTCTAGCGGGAGTCGAGATACGCAGTATTTT
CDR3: CASSLWSSGSRDTQYF

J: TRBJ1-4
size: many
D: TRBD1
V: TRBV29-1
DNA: TGCAGCGGCCGACAGGGGACTAATGAAAAACTGTTTTTT
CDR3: CSGRQGTNEKLFF

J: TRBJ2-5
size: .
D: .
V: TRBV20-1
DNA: TGCAGTGCTAGAGGGGCAGCCCAAGAGACCCAGTACTTC
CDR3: CSARGAAQETQYF

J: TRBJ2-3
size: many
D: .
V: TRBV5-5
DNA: TGTGCCAGCAGCCTCACCGGGGGAAGCACAGATACGCAGTATTTT
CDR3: CASSLTGGSTDTQYF

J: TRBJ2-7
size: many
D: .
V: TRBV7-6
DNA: TGTGCCAGCAGCTCGCGACAGGGACTTTACTCCTACGAGCAGTACTTC
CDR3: CASSSRQGLYSYEQYF

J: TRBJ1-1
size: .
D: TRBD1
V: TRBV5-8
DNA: TGTGCCAGCAGCCCCGGGACAGGGGGCGAACACACTGAAGCTTTCTTT
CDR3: CASSPGTGGEHTEAFF

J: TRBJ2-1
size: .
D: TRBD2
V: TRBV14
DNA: TGTGCCAGCAGCCACAAAGCGGGAGCGCAGTACAATGAGCAGTTCTTC
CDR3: CASSHKAGAQYNEQFF

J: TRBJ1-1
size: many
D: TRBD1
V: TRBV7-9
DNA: TGTGCCAGCAGCTCCCACAGACGGGACAGGGTTAGAAGACAGGATGACACTGAAGCTTTCTTT
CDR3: CASSSHRRDRVRRQDDTEAFF